What follows describes a single T cell receptor (beta chain). Its antigen remains unidentified. This sample was included in a study of spatial heterogeneity in lung cancer. Study at large: The 55 to 90 donors had untreated early-stage non-small cell lung cancer. General observations from the study: Ubiquitous expanded tumor TCRs showed up in blood more at resection than follow-up.

Specified time point: blood at routine non-recurrence follow-up after resection. Tumor, nontumor lung or frozen PBMC supplied whole RNA that was sequenced unsorted. The CDR3 contains 15 residues. With V trimmed by 0 bases and J by 6 bases, 11 bases remained unmatched. In germline, CDR1 is DFQATT, CDR2 SNEGSKA (reference sequence). Individual TCR cDNA molecules each bore their own unique molecular identifier. MiXCR was run by TCRdb on the 5' RACE reads, yielding one entry per CDR3 protein. The sample yields more than 75,000 distinct CDR3 sequences, 15% to 20% seen once. The chain has TRBV20-1 and TRBJ2-7; 7 bases map to TRBD2. This TCR derives from a male donor with early-stage non-small cell lung cancer. Sequences were derived from PBMCs, sampled at follow-up. The CDR3, as DNA: TGCAGTGCTAGAGATGGAGCGGGACGGGAGGCCGAGCAGTACTTC. Protein: CSARDGAGREAEQYF.